A selection of T cell receptor beta chains follows, all from one sample in a study of T cells in Graves' hyperthyroidism and ophthalmopathy. TCRdb itself ran the multiplex PCR reads through MiXCR, one entry per CDR3 protein. The sample yields roughly 700,000 distinct CDR3 sequences, 14% seen once. Specimen: blood. The receptor set was obtained from a woman under 30 with Graves' hyperthyroidism. Each CDR3 is given with its conserved first and last residue. A D gene is named only where the DNA matches it firmly. Size values are once, few and many counts, or a class for expanded clones, and some rows have none.

V	J	size	D	DNA	CDR3
TRBV7-9	TRBJ1-2	once	NA	TGTGCCAGCAGCGCCGCAGGGAACTATGGCTACACCTTC	CASSAAGNYGYTF
TRBV10-1	TRBJ2-1	many	NA	TGCGCCAGCAGTGAAGGCAGGGTCCCTTACAATGAGCAGTTCTTC	CASSEGRVPYNEQFF
TRBV12-3/TRBV12-4	TRBJ1-2	many	NA	TGTGCCAGCAACCCCCGCACTAGGTTAGGCGGCTACACCTTC	CASNPRTRLGGYTF
TRBV28	TRBJ2-4	many	TRBD2	TGTGCTTCCGTGGGAGGGAACGCCCAAAGAAACATTCAGTACTTC	CASVGGNAQRNIQYF
TRBV7-8	TRBJ2-2	many	NA	TGTGCCAGCAGCTTAAGGCGCATGACGAACACCGGGGAGCTGTTTTTT	CASSLRRMTNTGELFF
TRBV28	TRBJ2-1	NA	NA	TGTGCCAGCAGGTACTTAGAGATGACCCAGTTCTTC	CASRYLEMTQFF
TRBV11-2	TRBJ2-7	many	NA	TGTGCCAGCAGCTCGAGACTAGTCAAGTTCTACGAGCAGTACTTC	CASSSRLVKFYEQYF
TRBV28	TRBJ2-7	NA	TRBD1	TGTGCCAGCAGTTCATGGACAGGGGGAACCTACGAGCAGTACTTC	CASSSWTGGTYEQYF
TRBV19	TRBJ2-2	NA	TRBD1	TGTGCCAGCGGCAGGGGGCAGAACACCGGGGAGCTGTTTTTT	CASGRGQNTGELFF
TRBV7-2	TRBJ1-1	many	NA	TGTGCCAGCAGGAAAGGGGTCATGAACACTGAAGCTTTCTTT	CASRKGVMNTEAFF
TRBV20-1	TRBJ1-2	few	NA	TGCAGTGCTAGCCCGGCACTTAAGTATGGCTACACCTTC	CSASPALKYGYTF
TRBV20-1	TRBJ1-2	NA	TRBD1	TGCAGTGCTAACCTATATACCGGGACAGGGGAACCTCATGGCTACACCTTC	CSANLYTGTGEPHGYTF
TRBV5-8	TRBJ2-5	NA	NA	TGTGCCAGCAGCTTCGGGGCCCCAGGGGAGACCCAGTACTTC	CASSFGAPGETQYF
TRBV19	TRBJ2-3	NA	TRBD1	TGTGCCAGTAGCAACCGACAGGGGGCCACAGATACGCAGTATTTT	CASSNRQGATDTQYF
TRBV19	TRBJ2-5	few	TRBD2	TGTGCCAGTAGGAGAGCGGGAGGCGGGGAGACCCAGTACTTC	CASRRAGGGETQYF
TRBV6-2/TRBV6-3	TRBJ2-7	NA	NA	TGTGCCAGCATTAGGCAGGGAGTCTCCTACGAGCAGTACTTC	CASIRQGVSYEQYF
TRBV6-2/TRBV6-3	TRBJ1-5	few	NA	TGTGCCAGCCAAGAAAATCAGCCCCAGCATTTT	CASQENQPQHF
TRBV10-3	TRBJ2-3	many	TRBD2	TGTGCCACCAAGCGGGAGACTAGCACAGATACGCAGTATTTT	CATKRETSTDTQYF
TRBV6-1	TRBJ1-1	NA	NA	TGTGCCAGCAGTGAAGTGGGGGGGACTGAAGCTTTCTTT	CASSEVGGTEAFF
TRBV3-1	TRBJ2-2	many	NA	TGTGCCAGCAGCCAAGATCCCGGAATCACCGGGGAGCTGTTTTTT	CASSQDPGITGELFF
TRBV20-1	TRBJ1-5	many	NA	TGCAGTGCTAGCCTCGACAGGAGGGGCAATCAGCCCCAGCATTTT	CSASLDRRGNQPQHF
TRBV2	TRBJ1-1	many	NA	TGTGCCAGCAGTGAACGGGCAGTAACTGAAGCTTTCTTT	CASSERAVTEAFF
TRBV10-3	TRBJ2-1	many	NA	TGTGCCGCCGCCTTAGGTCCTGATGAGCAGTTCTTC	CAAALGPDEQFF